The present entry profiles one T cell receptor beta chain with its context. What it binds is unknown. This specimen belongs to a study of cytomegalovirus exposure and HLA in healthy donors. V lost 4 bases and J 0 bases, leaving 9 bases between the germline ends. Germline CDR1 reads SQVTM; CDR2 reads ANQGSEA. This CDR3 is built from 13 residues. The PCR used 60 Vbeta and 13 Jbeta primers. Assay used: immunoSEQ multiplex PCR; TCRdb lists only in-frame clones, some missing. The table lists about 160,000 clones, 79% of them singletons. Points from the study as a whole: Overall, roughly 170 TCR beta chains were annotated as cytomegalovirus-associated.

Nominally healthy donors provided the samples, though records likely missed some immune exposures. The chain joins TRBV29-1 to TRBJ1-1, with D possibly TRBD1 on 5 matching bases. The specimen sequenced was PBMCs. The source of this sequence is a man aged 50 to 59 in good health and CMV-seropositive. The CDR3 here is CSVGGTLNTEAFF. The CDR3, as DNA: TGCAGCGTTGGGGGGACTTTGAACACTGAAGCTTTCTTT.